This T cell receptor (beta chain) is drawn from a study of CD8 T cells in Susac syndrome. RNA was extracted with the RNeasy kit, and a quantity of roughly 0.5 to 1 ug was reverse transcribed using random hexamers. The immunoSEQ assay covered 54 Vbeta and 13 Jbeta segments for CDR3. Each CDR3 protein is one row after TCRdb ran MiXCR on the immunoSEQ multiplex PCR reads. The sample lists approximately 300,000 distinct CDR3 sequences; roughly 85% were seen once. The T cells that were sequenced for TCR beta were CD8+ and CD4+ cells from blood. Both CD4+ and CD8+ T cells were negatively isolated, and TEMRA cells underwent FACS enrichment. J lost 8 bases, V lost 5 bases, and 9 bases had no gene match. Germline V gene data show CDR1 as MNHEY and CDR2 as SMNVEV (reference sequence). The CDR3 sequence is 14 residues long.

This sequence joins TRBV27 and TRBJ1-2; 9 bases line up with TRBD1. This receptor was identified in a human donor with multiple sclerosis. Sequenced: CD8+ T cells from PBMCs. CDR3 amino acids: CASSPWTGAGGYTF. CDR3 coding DNA: TGTGCCAGCAGTCCATGGACAGGGGCGGGAGGCTACACCTTC.